This T cell receptor beta chain was retrieved from a study of blood T cells in healthy people across ages. Sample-barcoded 5' priming and a J-beta primer mix drove a second PCR of 7 to 11 cycles. TCRdb re-analysed the 5' RACE reads in MiXCR, keeping a single row per CDR3 protein. This table holds hundreds of thousands of distinct CDR3 sequences, roughly 44% found once. The CDR3 consists of 14 residues. Deletions cut 5 bases from V and 8 bases from J, with 15 bases between. The receptor was derived from a man between 60 and 70 years old in good health. Input material: blood. J is TRBJ1-4 and V is TRBV12-3 or TRBV12-4; D is unclear. The CDR3 is CASSTTPNPEKLFF. The CDR3 region has the DNA TGTGCCAGCAGTACGACACCCAACCCAGAAAAACTGTTTTTT.